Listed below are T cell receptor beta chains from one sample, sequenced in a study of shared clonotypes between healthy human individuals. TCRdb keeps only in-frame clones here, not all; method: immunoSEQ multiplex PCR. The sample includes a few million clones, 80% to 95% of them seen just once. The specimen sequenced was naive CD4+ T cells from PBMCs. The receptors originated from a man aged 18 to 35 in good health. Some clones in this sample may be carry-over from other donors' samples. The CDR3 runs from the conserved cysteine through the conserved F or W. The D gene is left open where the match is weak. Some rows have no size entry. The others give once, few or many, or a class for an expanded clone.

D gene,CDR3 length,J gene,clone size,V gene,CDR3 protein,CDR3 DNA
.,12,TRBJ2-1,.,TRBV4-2,CASSHERIEQFF,TGTGCCAGCAGCCACGAGAGGATTGAGCAGTTCTTC
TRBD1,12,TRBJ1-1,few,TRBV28,CASSAHQGDAFF,TGTGCCAGCAGTGCCCACCAGGGGGACGCTTTCTTT
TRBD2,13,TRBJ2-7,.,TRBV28,CASSSSGRVEQYF,TGTGCCAGCAGTTCTAGCGGGAGGGTGGAGCAGTACTTC
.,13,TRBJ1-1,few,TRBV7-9,CASSRDGNTEAFF,TGTGCCAGCAGTCGCGACGGGAACACTGAAGCTTTCTTT
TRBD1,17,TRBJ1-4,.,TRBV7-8,CASSLAPSTGLGEKLFF,TGTGCCAGCAGCTTAGCACCCTCGACAGGGCTGGGGGAAAAACTGTTTTTT
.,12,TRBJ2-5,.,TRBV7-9,CASGQFQETQYF,TGTGCCAGCGGACAGTTCCAAGAGACCCAGTACTTC
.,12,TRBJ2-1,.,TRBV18,CASSQGVNEQFF,TGTGCCAGCTCACAAGGGGTTAATGAGCAGTTCTTC
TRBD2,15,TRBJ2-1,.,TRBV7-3,CASSLGLAGLFEQFF,TGTGCCAGCAGCTTAGGGCTAGCGGGATTGTTTGAGCAGTTCTTC
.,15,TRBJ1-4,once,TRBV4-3,CASSQAGTGSEKLFF,TGCGCCAGCAGCCAAGCCGGGACGGGCAGTGAAAAACTGTTTTTT
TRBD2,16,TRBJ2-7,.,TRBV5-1,CASSLLGAGDLYEQYF,TGCGCCAGCAGCTTGTTGGGAGCGGGAGACCTATACGAGCAGTACTTC
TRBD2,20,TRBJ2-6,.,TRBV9,CASSSPSRAGGGSGANVLTF,TGTGCCAGCAGCTCCCCCTCTCGGGCGGGAGGAGGCTCCGGGGCCAACGTCCTGACTTTC
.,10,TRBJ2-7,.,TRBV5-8,CASSPTEQYF,TGTGCCAGCAGCCCTACAGAGCAGTACTTC
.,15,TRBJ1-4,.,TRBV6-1,CASSAGRKNNEKLFF,TGTGCCAGCAGCGCAGGGAGGAAGAATAATGAAAAACTGTTTTTT
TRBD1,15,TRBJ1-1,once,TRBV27,CASLWTGGPNTEAFF,TGTGCCAGCCTTTGGACAGGGGGCCCGAACACTGAAGCTTTCTTT
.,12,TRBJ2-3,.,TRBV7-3,CASSLYGDTQYF,TGTGCCAGCAGCTTATACGGGGATACGCAGTATTTT
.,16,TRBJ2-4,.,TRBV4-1,CASSHEALLAKNIQYF,TGCGCCAGCAGCCATGAGGCGCTGTTAGCCAAAAACATTCAGTACTTC
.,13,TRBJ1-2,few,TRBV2,CASSEAGGNGYTF,TGTGCCAGCAGTGAAGCGGGGGGGAATGGCTACACCTTC
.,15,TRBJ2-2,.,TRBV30,CAWTGRAYSTGELFF,TGTGCCTGGACGGGCAGGGCTTACTCTACCGGGGAGCTGTTTTTT
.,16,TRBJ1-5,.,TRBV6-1,CASSETGGYDNQPQHF,TGTGCCAGCAGTGAAACCGGGGGATACGACAATCAGCCCCAGCATTTT
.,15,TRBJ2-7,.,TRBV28,CASNFRLTVPYEQYF,TGTGCCAGCAATTTTAGGCTGACGGTACCCTACGAGCAGTACTTC
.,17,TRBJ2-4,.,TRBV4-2,CASSQAQVGEAKNIQYF,TGTGCCAGCAGCCAAGCCCAGGTCGGGGAAGCCAAAAACATTCAGTACTTC
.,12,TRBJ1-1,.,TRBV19,CASSIGRTEAFF,TGTGCCAGTAGTATAGGACGAACTGAAGCTTTCTTT
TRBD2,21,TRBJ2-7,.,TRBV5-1,CASSTLGPALAGESSSYEQYF,TGCGCCAGCAGCACCCTGGGGCCGGCGCTAGCGGGAGAGTCTAGCTCCTACGAGCAGTACTTC
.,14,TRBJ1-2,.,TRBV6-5,CASRSGPGNYGYTF,TGTGCCAGCAGATCTGGGCCCGGAAACTATGGCTACACCTTC
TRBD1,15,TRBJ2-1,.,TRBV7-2,CASSYLGTAYNEQFF,TGTGCCAGCAGCTACCTCGGGACAGCCTACAATGAGCAGTTCTTC
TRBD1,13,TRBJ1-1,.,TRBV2,CASSYDRVARAFF,TGTGCCAGCAGCTACGACAGGGTGGCTCGAGCTTTCTTT
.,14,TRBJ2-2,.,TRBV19,CASSNRGAIGELFF,TGTGCCAGTAGTAATCGGGGGGCGATCGGGGAGCTGTTTTTT
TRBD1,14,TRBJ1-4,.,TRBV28,CASSQDRGREKLFF,TGTGCCAGCAGTCAGGACAGGGGTAGGGAAAAACTGTTTTTT
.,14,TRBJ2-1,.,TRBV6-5,CASSYYQGRNEQFF,TGTGCCAGCAGTTACTATCAGGGGAGGAATGAGCAGTTCTTC